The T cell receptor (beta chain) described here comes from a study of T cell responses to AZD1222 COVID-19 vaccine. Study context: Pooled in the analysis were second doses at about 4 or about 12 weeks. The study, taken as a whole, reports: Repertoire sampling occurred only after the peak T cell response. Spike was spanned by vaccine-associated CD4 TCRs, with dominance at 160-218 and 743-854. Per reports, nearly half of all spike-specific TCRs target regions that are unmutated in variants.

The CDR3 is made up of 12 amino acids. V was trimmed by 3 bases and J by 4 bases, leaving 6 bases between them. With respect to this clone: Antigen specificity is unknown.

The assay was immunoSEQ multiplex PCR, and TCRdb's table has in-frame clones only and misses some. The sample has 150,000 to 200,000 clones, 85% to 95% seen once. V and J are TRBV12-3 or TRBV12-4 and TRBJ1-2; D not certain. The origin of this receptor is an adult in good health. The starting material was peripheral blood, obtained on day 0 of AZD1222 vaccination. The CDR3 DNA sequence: TGTGCCAGCAGTTTCGAGCGCTATGGCTACACCTTC. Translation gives CASSFERYGYTF.